Below, one TCR beta chain is given with its context. What it binds is unknown. CDR1 is DFQATT, CDR2 SNEGSKA, per germline (reference sequence). Between the trimmed V and J ends, which lost 0 bases and 6 bases, there was a span of 17 bases. CDR3 length: 15 amino acids. The data originate from a study of blood T cells in healthy people across ages. Turning to the study itself: About one barcoded TCR beta cDNA was captured per two T cells. Findings and limits, study-wide: Older individuals had lower TCR beta diversity per million T cells (the decline was roughly linear).

A second PCR of 7 to 11 cycles used a sample-barcoded 5' primer and a J-beta primer mix. TCRdb processed the 5' RACE reads anew with MiXCR; each CDR3 protein has one entry. The sample consists of approximately 2,000,000 distinct CDR3 sequences, about two fifths of them appearing once. The clonotype comes from a human donor in good health. Source material: blood. The chain links TRBV20-1 to TRBJ2-5; no clear D gene. The CDR3 spells CSARDVLHGPQTQYF. In DNA, the CDR3 is TGCAGTGCTAGAGATGTACTCCATGGTCCACAGACCCAGTACTTC.